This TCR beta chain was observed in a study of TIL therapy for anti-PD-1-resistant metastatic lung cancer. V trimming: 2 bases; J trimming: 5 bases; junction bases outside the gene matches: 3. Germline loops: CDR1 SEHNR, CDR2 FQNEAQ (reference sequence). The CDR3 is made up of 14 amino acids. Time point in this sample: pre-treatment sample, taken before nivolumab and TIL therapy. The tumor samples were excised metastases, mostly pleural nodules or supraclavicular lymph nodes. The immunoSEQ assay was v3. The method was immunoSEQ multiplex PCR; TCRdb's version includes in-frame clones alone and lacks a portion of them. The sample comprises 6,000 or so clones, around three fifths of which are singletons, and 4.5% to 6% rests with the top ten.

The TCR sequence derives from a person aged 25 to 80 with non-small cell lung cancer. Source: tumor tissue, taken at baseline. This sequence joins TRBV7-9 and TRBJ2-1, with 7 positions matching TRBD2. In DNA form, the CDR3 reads TGTGCCAGCAGCTTAAGTCGGGGGGACAATGAGCAGTTCTTC. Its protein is CASSLSRGDNEQFF. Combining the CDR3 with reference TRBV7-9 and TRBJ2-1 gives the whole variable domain DTGVSQNPRHKITKRGQNVTFRCDPISEHNRLYWYRQTLGQGPEFLTYFQNEAQLEKSRLLSDRFSAERPKGSFSTLEIQRTEQGDSAMYLCASSLSRGDNEQFFGPGTRLTVL.